Listed here are 22 T cell receptor beta chains from one sample, sequenced in a study of blood T cells in healthy people across ages. Sample-barcoded 5' priming and a J-beta primer mix drove a second PCR of roughly 6 to 12 cycles. TCRdb reanalysed the 5' RACE reads using MiXCR and keeps one entry per CDR3 protein. The table records about 770,000 distinct CDR3 sequences, 40% to 50% of them present only once. Sequencing was performed on blood. Every receptor here comes from a man aged 55 to 70 in good health.

The V and J genes are TRBV12-3 or TRBV12-4 and TRBJ1-5, with 7 bases aligning to TRBD1. The CDR3 contains 13 residues. V trimming: 6 bases; J trimming: 5 bases; junction bases outside the gene matches: 4. The CDR3 DNA sequence: TGTGCCAGCAGCACAGGGGTAGATCAGCCCCAGCATTTT. This gives the protein CASSTGVDQPQHF.

The CDR3 DNA sequence: TGCAGTGCCGAACAGGGGTGGCTCTACAATGAGCAGTTCTTC. This encodes CSAEQGWLYNEQFF. This chain links TRBV20-1 with TRBJ2-1; 7 positions agree with TRBD1. Germline lookup yields CDR1 DFQATT and CDR2 SNEGSKA (reference sequence). This CDR3 region has 14 residues. Trimming cost V 6 bases and J 3 bases; bases outside gene matches: 8.

As to this clonotype: The junction differs from germline at one of its ends, possibly a read error. The rearrangement uses TRBV20-1 and TRBJ1-5, with unresolved D. The germline V gene has CDR1 DFQATT and CDR2 SNEGSKA (reference sequence). The CDR3 consists of 13 residues. As DNA, the CDR3 is TGCAGTGCTAGTTACAGAGGCAATCGGCCCCAGCATTTT. Translating it yields CSASYRGNRPQHF.

The CDR3 nucleotides read TGTGCCAGCAGTTTAGCGCTCCCGGGAGGGGGCCCCGATGCGCAGTATTTT. Translation: CASSLALPGGGPDAQYF. This chain links TRBV12-3 or TRBV12-4 with TRBJ2-3; D may be TRBD2 (8 bases). The CDR3 runs to 17 residues. Trimming pared 0 bases from V and 10 bases from J, leaving 23 bases between.

The J gene is TRBJ2-3, the V gene TRBV6-5; 7 positions match TRBD2. Germline CDR1 is MNHEY and CDR2 is SVGAGI. Trimming removed 2 bases from V and 5 bases from J; junction bases left unmatched: 7. The CDR3 has 15 amino acids. This chain's CDR3 is CASSYRSGVVDTQYF. The CDR3 bases are TGTGCCAGCAGTTACCGGAGCGGGGTGGTAGATACGCAGTATTTT.

In this sample, this clonotype turned up a few times. CDR3 residues: CASSKHKTGYTYNEQFF. The CDR3 coding sequence is TGTGCCAGCAGTAAACACAAGACAGGATATACCTACAATGAGCAGTTCTTC. The rearrangement uses TRBV12-3 or TRBV12-4 and TRBJ2-1; tentatively, D is TRBD1 (6 bases). The CDR3 runs to 17 residues. V was clipped by 5 bases and J by 2 bases, with 19 bases between them.

This chain joins TRBV4-1 and TRBJ2-1; D remains ambiguous. This CDR3 is built from 14 residues. The germline V gene encodes CDR1 MGHRA and CDR2 YSYEKL. Trimming pared 2 bases from V and 1 base from J, leaving 6 bases between. The CDR3 is CASSQPGSYNEQFF. For the CDR3, the DNA is TGCGCCAGCAGCCAACCGGGTTCCTACAATGAGCAGTTCTTC.

The chain combines TRBV2 with TRBJ2-1; perhaps TRBD1 as D (5 bases). Germline lookup yields CDR1 SNHLY and CDR2 FYNNEI. The V end was cut by 6 bases, the J end by 15 bases, with 15 bases between. The CDR3 is 11 amino acids. CDR3 bases: TGTGCCAGCAGGGCCTCTGGGGCGAGGTTCTTC. This encodes CASRASGARFF.

This clonotype was counted between two and nine times. V usage is TRBV20-1 and J usage is TRBJ2-3, with D perhaps given as TRBD1 or TRBD2 (6 bases each). Per germline, CDR1 DFQATT and CDR2 SNEGSKA (reference sequence). This CDR3 has 16 residues. V lost 0 bases and J 1 base, leaving 14 bases between the germline ends. The CDR3 here is CSARDVGGSRTDTQYF. The CDR3 DNA reads as TGCAGTGCTAGAGATGTGGGGGGCAGTCGCACAGATACGCAGTATTTT.

This clonotype occurred a few times. This chain connects TRBV7-2 to TRBJ2-5, with TRBD1 matching over 7 bases. This CDR3 spans 13 amino acids. Germline V gene sequence: CDR1 SGHTA, CDR2 FQGNSA. The ends lost 5 bases at V and 6 bases at J; junction bases unmatched: 6. CDR3 region: CASSVDREQTQYF. The CDR3 DNA is TGTGCCAGCAGCGTCGACAGGGAACAGACCCAGTACTTC.

This rearrangement joins TRBV5-1 to TRBJ2-1; 9 bases fit TRBD2. Germline CDR1 SGHRS, CDR2 YFSETQ. This CDR3 spans 19 amino acids. After removal of 0 bases from V and 2 bases from J, the junction contained 12 bases not matched to a gene. For the CDR3, the DNA is TGCGCCAGCAGCTTGGAGCCTCGGCTAGCGGGGAGGACCTACAATGAGCAGTTCTTC. Protein product: CASSLEPRLAGRTYNEQFF.

The rearrangement links TRBV20-1 to TRBJ2-7; 9 bases fit TRBD1. The trim removed 3 bases at V and 4 bases at J, leaving 4 bases unmatched. CDR1 is DFQATT and CDR2 is SNEGSKA in the germline V gene (reference sequence). CDR3 length: 13 residues. The CDR3 reads CSASKTGGYEQYF. For the CDR3, the DNA is TGCAGTGCTAGTAAGACAGGGGGTTACGAGCAGTACTTC.

This clonotype turned up a few times. This chain connects TRBV10-3 to TRBJ1-1, with D possibly being TRBD1 (5 bases). CDR1 is ENHRY and CDR2 is SYGVKD in the germline V gene. This CDR3 spans 13 amino acids. The germline V and J ends were trimmed by 6 bases and 0 bases, with 8 bases remaining between them. CDR3 nucleotide sequence: TGTGCCATCAGGACAGAGATGAACACTGAAGCTTTCTTT. This sequence encodes CAIRTEMNTEAFF.

This chain uses TRBV6-1 with TRBJ2-6; 10 nucleotides line up with TRBD1. CDR3 length: 18 amino acids. V shed 1 base and J 9 bases; nucleotides not matched to a gene: 12. Germline loops: CDR1 MNHNS, CDR2 SASEGT. The CDR3 here is CASSEDQSRDRGGNVLTF. The CDR3 nucleotides read TGTGCCAGCAGTGAAGACCAGTCCCGGGACAGGGGTGGCAACGTCCTGACTTTC.

The V gene is TRBV12-5, the J gene TRBJ2-7; 11 bases agree with TRBD2. The CDR3 sequence is 17 residues long. Germline CDR1 is LGHNT and CDR2 is FRNRAP. Trimming removed 2 bases from V and 6 bases from J; junction bases left unmatched: 12. Here the CDR3 reads CASGLSLAGGRDGEQYF. CDR3 DNA: TGTGCTAGTGGTTTGTCTCTAGCGGGGGGCCGGGACGGCGAGCAGTACTTC.

The chain uses TRBV20-1 and TRBJ2-3, with 10 nucleotides matching TRBD1. This CDR3 spans 17 amino acids. V lost 4 bases, J lost 1 base, and 11 bases stayed unmatched. The germline V gene has CDR1 DFQATT and CDR2 SNEGSKA (reference sequence). This chain's CDR3 is CSAIRQGATGRTDTQYF. The CDR3 nucleotides read TGCAGTGCTATAAGACAGGGGGCTACGGGACGCACAGATACGCAGTATTTT.

The CDR3 nucleotides read TGTGCCATAGCGGGGGGTTCCTACAATGAGCAGTACTTC. Translated: CAIAGGSYNEQYF. The V gene is TRBV10-3, the J gene TRBJ2-1; 9 bases agree with TRBD2. Gene TRBJ2-7 matches the end of the DNA better, so the J call may be wrong. The CDR3 contains 13 residues. The germline gives CDR1 ENHRY, CDR2 SYGVKD.

This clonotype was found a few times. The chain combines TRBV21-1 with TRBJ2-7; the table calls TRBD1, which could not be checked here. TRBV21-1 is designated a pseudogene. The CDR3 is 15 residues long. The CDR3, as DNA: TGTGCCAGCAGCAACAGACAGGGCCGACACTACGAGCAGTACTTC. Amino acids: CASSNRQGRHYEQYF.

The chain has TRBV5-1 and TRBJ2-2; 9 positions agree with TRBD1. The CDR3 has 17 residues. Germline loops: CDR1 SGHRS, CDR2 YFSETQ. V trimming: 4 bases; J trimming: 2 bases; junction bases outside the gene matches: 9. This CDR3 reads CASSPPRTGVNTGELFF. DNA of the CDR3: TGCGCCAGCAGCCCTCCCCGGACAGGGGTTAACACCGGGGAGCTGTTTTTT.

This clonotype was seen only a few times. The gene calls are TRBV29-1 and TRBJ2-3; 8 nucleotides line up with TRBD1. Per the germline V gene, CDR1 is SQVTM and CDR2 is ANQGSEA. Trimming removed 4 bases from V and 2 bases from J; junction bases left unmatched: 5. The CDR3 length is 14 residues. The chain's CDR3 is CSVVDRGHTDTQYF. The CDR3 nucleotides are TGCAGCGTTGTAGACAGGGGCCACACAGATACGCAGTATTTT.

The V gene is TRBV5-1, the J gene TRBJ2-3; perhaps TRBD1 as D (6 bases). This CDR3 has 17 residues. The V end lost 3 bases, the J end lost 0 bases, and 17 bases lay between the germline ends. Germline CDR1 SGHRS, CDR2 YFSETQ. CDR3 in amino acids: CASSSSRTATSTDTQYF. The CDR3 DNA follows: TGCGCCAGCAGCTCCTCCAGGACAGCCACTAGCACAGATACGCAGTATTTT.

The chain links TRBV21-1 to TRBJ2-7; the table's D call, TRBD1, has no DNA check behind it. TRBV21-1 is reported as a pseudogene. This CDR3 has 16 amino acids. The CDR3 loop reads CASSKLARGISYEQYF. The DNA for the CDR3 is TGTGCCAGCAGCAAACTTGCGCGGGGGATATCCTACGAGCAGTACTTC.